This T cell receptor beta chain was identified during a study of siplizumab effects on memory and regulatory T cells. Study-level findings and limits: Treatment with siplizumab left mappable alloreactive CD4+ clones averaging roughly 69% Treg-derived, compared with about 27% in controls. Siplizumab significantly lowered the alloreactive sequences that could be traced to unstimulated CD4+ memory cells.

Germline CDR1 is LGHNA and CDR2 is YSLEER. Trimming left V 0 bases short and J 7 bases short, with 6 bases between. The CDR3 extends over 13 amino acids. Per individual sample, 95,000 to 100,000 TCR templates were assayed. Sequenced by immunoSEQ multiplex PCR; TCRdb stores in-frame clones only, minus some. The profile shows more than 75,000 clones, 90% to 95% of them singletons. In regard to this clone: Its antigen is unknown.

The specimen was CD8+ T cells sorted from blood. This chain connects TRBV4-3 to TRBJ2-2; D is ambiguous. This TCR was recovered from a human donor in good health. CDR3 amino acids: CASSQDWGGELFF. In DNA, the CDR3 is TGCGCCAGCAGCCAAGATTGGGGCGGGGAGCTGTTTTTT.